This T cell receptor beta chain was sequenced in a study of PD-1 blockade in classical Hodgkin lymphoma. Study context: Nivolumab dosing for patients was 3 mg/kg, administered intravenously every 2 weeks.

As regards this clone: Antigen unknown.

Points from the study as a whole: Complete responders' baseline diversity resembled that of newly diagnosed patients. Whatever underlies the repertoire differences (possibly disease activity or prior therapy) remains undefined.

Each patient's relapse followed autologous stem cell transplantation, and brentuximab vedotin exposure varied. The repertoire was sequenced with immunoSEQ multiplex PCR; TCRdb's copy has only in-frame clones and lacks some. The sample consists of 45,000 or so clones, approximately 70% of them appearing once. The sequenced sample was peripheral blood mononuclear cells (PBMCs), obtained at baseline. This receptor was obtained from a human donor with classical Hodgkin lymphoma.

CDR3 amino acids: CASSFSQNTGELFF. The CDR3 DNA reads TGTGCCAGCAGTTTCAGTCAGAACACCGGGGAGCTGTTTTTT. This sequence joins TRBV27 and TRBJ2-2; the D is unclear. Germline V lookup: CDR1 MNHEY, CDR2 SMNVEV (reference sequence). This CDR3 spans 14 amino acids. Trimming stripped 3 bases from V and 1 base from J, with 6 bases between.